These 27 T cell receptor beta chains originate from one sample sequenced in a study of beta chain features in type 1 diabetes. Sequencing targeted expressed TCRB transcripts, as all isolated RNA had been reverse transcribed. Generated by immunoSEQ multiplex PCR, the TCRdb table keeps only in-frame clones and is missing some. The sample shows about 130,000 clones, nearly 9.5% of them seen only once. Source material: central memory CD4+ T cells from blood. The receptors shown here come from a man between 18 and 35 years old in good health.

This clone was seen a handful of times. This sequence joins TRBV5-1 and TRBJ2-5; tentative D call: TRBD1 (6 bases). This CDR3 is 14 amino acids long. CDR1 SGHRS and CDR2 YFSETQ come from the germline V gene. Trimming cost V 4 bases and J 2 bases, with 12 bases left between them. The DNA of the CDR3 is TGCGCCAGCAGCCAACTACAGGGACAAGAGACCCAGTACTTC. Translated: CASSQLQGQETQYF.

The rearrangement uses TRBV5-1 and TRBJ1-2; 11 nucleotides align to TRBD1. Germline assignment: CDR1 SGHRS and CDR2 YFSETQ. Trimming at V came to 4 bases and at J to 6 bases, leaving 8 bases not matched to a gene. CDR3 length: 15 residues. The CDR3 bases are TGCGCCAGCAGCCCCAGGACGGACAGGGGGCATGGCTACACCTTC. Translating it yields CASSPRTDRGHGYTF.

J is TRBJ2-7 and V is TRBV30; 8 bases line up with TRBD2. The CDR3 spans 14 residues. The germline CDR1 and CDR2 sequences are GTSNPN and SVGIG (reference sequence). The junction had 6 bases not matched to a gene; V was cut back by 2 bases and J by 3 bases. The CDR3, as DNA: TGTGCCTGGAGTAAGCCGGGGGGGCTCTACGAGCAGTACTTC. It translates to CAWSKPGGLYEQYF.

This clone was detected once. The V call is TRBV11-3, the J call TRBJ2-1; 14 positions agree with TRBD2. With V trimmed by 0 bases and J by 13 bases, 14 bases remained unmatched. CDR3 length: 18 residues. Looked up from germline, CDR1 is SGHNT and CDR2 is YENEEA. This CDR3 is CASSLDQAGTSGGTIQFF. In nucleotides, the CDR3 is TGTGCCAGCAGCTTAGATCAGGCAGGGACTAGCGGGGGTACGATCCAGTTCTTC.

This clone occurred many times. This chain links TRBV2 with TRBJ2-2; 9 positions agree with TRBD1. The CDR3 consists of 15 residues. J was trimmed by 4 bases and V by 8 bases; bases with no gene match: 8. The germline CDR1 and CDR2 sequences are SNHLY and FYNNEI. CDR3 region: CASGGQGRATGELFF. In nucleotides, the CDR3 is TGTGCCAGCGGAGGACAGGGGAGGGCCACCGGGGAGCTGTTTTTT.

This clone has a handful of counts. The chain recombines TRBV2 with TRBJ2-3; D might be TRBD2 (6 bases). CDR3 size: 14 residues. Trimming removed 9 bases at V and 2 bases at J, with 15 bases between. In germline, CDR1 is SNHLY, CDR2 FYNNEI. The chain's CDR3 is CASSLGRNTDTQYF. The CDR3 DNA reads as TGTGCCAGTTCCTTAGGGAGGAACACAGATACGCAGTATTTT.

The chain has TRBV5-1 and TRBJ2-3; 9 positions agree with TRBD2. Germline CDR1 reads SGHRS; CDR2 reads YFSETQ. The junction had 5 bases not matched to a gene; V was cut back by 3 bases and J by 6 bases. The CDR3 runs to 14 residues. The CDR3 reads CASSYLAGADTQYF. CDR3 coding DNA: TGCGCCAGCAGCTATTTAGCGGGGGCGGATACGCAGTATTTT.

V gene TRBV28 combines with J gene TRBJ1-2; tentatively, D is TRBD1 (6 bases). Germline values: CDR1 MDHEN, CDR2 SYDVKM. The CDR3 extends over 14 amino acids. V lost 9 bases to trimming and J lost 0 bases, with 14 bases between them. Here the CDR3 reads CASLTRGANYGYTF. In DNA form, the CDR3 reads TGTGCCAGTCTGACCAGGGGAGCTAACTATGGCTACACCTTC.

This clone was found a few times. The rearrangement links TRBV18 to TRBJ2-2, with a possible D match to TRBD1 (5 bases). The CDR3 extends over 14 amino acids. V lost 4 bases and J 2 bases, leaving 8 bases between the germline ends. Germline CDR1 and CDR2: KGHSH and LQKENI. CDR3 residues: CASSQTDNTGELFF. The DNA of the CDR3 is TGTGCCAGCTCACAGACAGACAACACCGGGGAGCTGTTTTTT.

This clone was observed a handful of times. This chain uses TRBV5-1 with TRBJ2-6; 10 bases are a match to TRBD2. CDR1 SGHRS and CDR2 YFSETQ come from the germline V gene. The CDR3 consists of 18 residues. The trim removed 3 bases at V and 0 bases at J, leaving 6 bases unmatched. DNA for the CDR3: TGCGCCAGCAGCTATCTAGCGGGGGCCAACTCTGGGGCCAACGTCCTGACTTTC. Its protein product is CASSYLAGANSGANVLTF.

This clone was seen more than once but under ten times. The chain has TRBV2 and TRBJ2-5; D perhaps matches TRBD2 (6 bases). CDR1 is SNHLY, CDR2 FYNNEI, per germline. The CDR3 runs to 15 residues. The V end lost 3 bases, the J end lost 5 bases, and 16 bases lay between the germline ends. This CDR3 reads CASSDRGTQRETQYF. DNA of the CDR3: TGTGCCAGCAGTGACCGTGGGACTCAGAGGGAGACCCAGTACTTC.

This clone was seen a few times. J is TRBJ1-6 and V is TRBV6-5, with D possibly TRBD1 on 5 matching bases. The V gene's germline CDR1 is MNHEY and CDR2 SVGAGI. The ends were cut back, 6 bases at V and 9 bases at J, with 9 bases in the middle. The CDR3 totals 12 residues. CDR3 residues: CASRAGISPLHF. CDR3 sequence (DNA): TGTGCCAGCAGAGCAGGGATTTCACCCCTCCACTTT.

The chain joins TRBV6-6 to TRBJ1-4; 10 nucleotides match TRBD1. The ends lost 8 bases at V and 7 bases at J; junction bases unmatched: 10. The germline CDR1 and CDR2 sequences are MNHNY and SVGAGI (reference sequence). This CDR3 comprises 15 residues. CDR3 DNA: TGTGCCAGCCGTAATGGACAGGGGGAAGGTGAAAAACTGTTTTTT. Its protein is CASRNGQGEGEKLFF.

The rearrangement joins TRBV7-2 to TRBJ2-3, with TRBD1 identical over 7 bases. Per germline, CDR1 SGHTA and CDR2 FQGNSA. V gave up 6 bases and J gave up 5 bases; unmatched junction bases: 2. The CDR3 extends over 12 amino acids. CDR3 sequence reads: CASRQGIDTQYF. The DNA of the CDR3 is TGTGCCAGCAGACAGGGGATAGATACGCAGTATTTT.

This clone occurred a few times. The rearrangement uses TRBV27 and TRBJ1-2, with TRBD1 matching over 10 bases. This CDR3 region has 14 residues. V trimming: 6 bases; J trimming: 4 bases; junction bases outside the gene matches: 5. Looked up from germline, CDR1 is MNHEY and CDR2 is SMNVEV (reference sequence). The DNA for the CDR3 is TGTGCCAGCAGAGGGACAGGGGTGGGCTATGGCTACACCTTC. It specifies CASRGTGVGYGYTF.

The J gene is TRBJ2-2, the V gene TRBV7-2; 7 nucleotides match TRBD2. The CDR3 is 19 residues long. Germline assignment: CDR1 SGHTA and CDR2 FQGNSA. Losses at the gene ends were 5 bases for V and 2 bases for J; bases not matched to a gene: 17. CDR3 DNA: TGTGCCAGCAGCCCGCGATCTCGGCTAGCGGATAAAAACACCGGGGAGCTGTTTTTT. As protein: CASSPRSRLADKNTGELFF.

The chain joins TRBV4-1 to TRBJ1-4; D gene ambiguous. Germline values: CDR1 MGHRA, CDR2 YSYEKL. Trimming pared 4 bases from V and 8 bases from J, leaving 20 bases between. This CDR3 has 16 amino acids. As DNA, the CDR3 is TGCGCCAGCAGCCCCTTAACCTGGCAGGCCGGAGAAAAACTGTTTTTT. Amino acid sequence: CASSPLTWQAGEKLFF.

The chain uses TRBV7-6 and TRBJ2-3, with TRBD2 as a possible D gene (7 bases). The V and J ends lost 3 bases and 2 bases respectively, with 12 bases between them. The CDR3 consists of 15 residues. From germline, CDR1 is SGHVS and CDR2 FNYEAQ. CDR3: CASSFGGASTDTQYF. CDR3 bases: TGTGCCAGCAGCTTTGGGGGGGCCTCCACAGATACGCAGTATTTT.

The chain couples TRBV30 to TRBJ1-6; TRBD1 matches 9 bases. V lost 2 bases to trimming and J lost 11 bases; unmatched junction nucleotides: 7. The V gene's germline CDR1 is GTSNPN and CDR2 SVGIG (reference sequence). The CDR3 has 14 residues. The CDR3 here is CAWSRGQGGTPLHF. The CDR3 DNA reads as TGTGCCTGGAGTAGGGGACAGGGAGGGACACCCCTCCACTTT. Supplemented by reference TRBV30 and TRBJ1-6, the full variable domain reads SQTIHQWPATLVQPVGSPLSLECTVEGTSNPNLYWYRQAAGRGLQLLFYSVGIGQISSEVPQNLSASRPQDRQFILSSKKLLLSDSGFYLCAWSRGQGGTPLHFGNGTRLTVT.

In its sample, this clone was seen a few times. The rearrangement uses TRBV7-8 and TRBJ2-5; 8 bases align to TRBD2. The CDR3 runs 15 residues. V shed 4 bases and J 7 bases; nucleotides not matched to a gene: 11. Germline V gene data show CDR1 as SGHVS and CDR2 as FQNEAQ. CDR3 sequence (DNA): TGTGCCAGCAGCTCCCCCACCGGGGGGGCTGGGACCCAGTACTTC. This gives the protein CASSSPTGGAGTQYF. The variable domain in full, completed from reference TRBV7-8 and TRBJ2-5, reads GAGVSQSPRYKVAKRGQDVALRCDPISGHVSLFWYQQALGQGPEFLTYFQNEAQLDKSGLPSDRFFAERPEGSVSTLKIQRTQQEDSAVYLCASSSPTGGAGTQYFGPGTRLLVL.

This clone has just a few counts. The chain has TRBV30 and TRBJ1-3, with a possible D match to TRBD1 (6 bases). Germline-derived CDR1 and CDR2 are GTSNPN and SVGIG (reference sequence). The CDR3 contains 17 residues. V was clipped by 4 bases and J by 6 bases, with 25 bases between them. The chain's CDR3 is CAWTSPGTNYLLNTIYF. CDR3 bases: TGTGCCTGGACATCCCCCGGGACAAACTATCTCTTAAACACCATATATTTT.

This chain connects TRBV9 to TRBJ1-2; D perhaps matches TRBD1 (5 bases). The CDR3 runs to 15 residues. CDR1 is SGDLS and CDR2 is YYNGEE in the germline V gene. Trimming removed 4 bases from V and 0 bases from J, with 13 bases in between. CDR3 sequence: CASSKLLTANYGYTF. In DNA, the CDR3 is TGTGCCAGCAGCAAATTGTTGACAGCTAACTATGGCTACACCTTC.

This clone was detected only a few times. The chain recombines TRBV7-2 with TRBJ2-7; no reliable D call. Germline V gene sequence: CDR1 SGHTA, CDR2 FQGNSA. Trimming shortened V by 2 bases and J by 3 bases, and 5 bases separated the two germline ends. The CDR3 consists of 12 residues. The CDR3 coding sequence is TGTGCCAGCAGCTTAAGCGACTACGAGCAGTACTTC. Translating it yields CASSLSDYEQYF.

The sample holds many counts of this clone. V is TRBV30 and J is TRBJ2-1; D is unclear. Germline loops: CDR1 GTSNPN, CDR2 SVGIG (reference sequence). Trimming removed 8 bases at V and 10 bases at J, with 6 bases between. The CDR3 length is 8 residues. The CDR3 here is CALGEQFF. The CDR3, as DNA: TGTGCCCTCGGGGAGCAGTTCTTC.

This chain links TRBV11-1 with TRBJ2-1, with 7 nucleotides matching TRBD1. The V gene's germline CDR1 is SGHAT and CDR2 FQDESV (reference sequence). The length of the CDR3 is 16 residues. V trimming: 5 bases; J trimming: 2 bases; junction bases outside the gene matches: 9. CDR3 sequence reads: CASSNRFTGAYNEQFF. The CDR3 nucleotides read TGTGCCAGCAGCAATAGATTTACAGGGGCCTACAATGAGCAGTTCTTC. Full variable domain (missing parts from reference TRBV11-1 and TRBJ2-1): EAEVAQSPRYKITEKSQAVAFWCDPISGHATLYWYRQILGQGPELLVQFQDESVVDDSQLPKDRFSAERLKGVDSTLKIQPAELGDSAMYLCASSNRFTGAYNEQFFGPGTRLTVL.

The chain is built from TRBV2 and TRBJ1-6; perhaps TRBD1 as D (6 bases). This CDR3 comprises 16 residues. The V gene's germline CDR1 is SNHLY and CDR2 FYNNEI. V lost 5 bases and J 0 bases, leaving 11 bases between the germline ends. Here the CDR3 reads CASSWQGSSYNSPLHF. Written as DNA, the CDR3 is TGTGCCAGCAGTTGGCAGGGGAGCTCCTATAATTCACCCCTCCACTTT.

Here the CDR3 DNA reads TGTGCCTGGAGTGTAGGACTAGCGGGGAACACAGATACGCAGTATTTT. Protein: CAWSVGLAGNTDTQYF. This sequence joins TRBV30 and TRBJ2-3, with 12 bases aligning to TRBD2. J lost 2 bases, V lost 0 bases, and 3 bases had no gene match. The CDR3 is 16 residues long. CDR1 is GTSNPN, CDR2 SVGIG, per germline (reference sequence).